These 5 T cell receptor beta chains were all obtained from the same sample, sequenced in a study of CD8+ T cells in alopecia areata. Treatment: oral pan-JAK inhibitor, 5-10 mg twice daily. cDNA serving as the sequencing template came from extracted, reverse transcribed RNA. Clones were read by immunoSEQ multiplex PCR, and TCRdb kept only the in-frame ones, dropping some. The table shows roughly 120,000 clones, with less than 70% occurring only once. The sequencing here drew on CD4+ T cells sorted from blood, taken at week 24, from a patient treated with tofacitinib. Every receptor here comes from a human donor with alopecia areata.

The V call is TRBV4-3, the J call TRBJ1-1, with a tentative D call TRBD1 (5 bases). Deletions cut 0 bases from V and 7 bases from J, with 15 bases between. The germline gives CDR1 LGHNA, CDR2 YSLEER. This CDR3 comprises 15 residues. The chain's CDR3 is CASSQDGQGAGEAFF. CDR3 bases: TGCGCCAGCAGCCAAGATGGCCAGGGTGCGGGTGAAGCTTTCTTT.

The chain joins TRBV29-1 to TRBJ1-2, with a tentative D call TRBD1 (5 bases). Looked up from germline, CDR1 is SQVTM and CDR2 is ANQGSEA. The CDR3 runs 13 residues. Between the trimmed V and J ends, which lost 4 bases and 2 bases, there was a span of 11 bases. The CDR3 DNA follows: TGCAGCGTTGCCGGGACGGGAAACTATGGCTACACCTTC. It is translated as CSVAGTGNYGYTF.

The gene calls are TRBV5-4 and TRBJ2-5; D is undetermined. The CDR3 is made up of 12 amino acids. CDR1 and CDR2 from the germline V gene are SGHNT and YYREEE (reference sequence). V lost 2 bases and J 5 bases, leaving 7 bases between the germline ends. The CDR3 DNA follows: TGTGCCAGCAGCTTCAGCGAGGAGACCCAGTACTTC. Translated: CASSFSEETQYF.

A few counts support this clone. Other DNA sequences in the same sample also yield this CDR3. V gene TRBV5-4 combines with J gene TRBJ2-6; D remains unclear. Germline CDR1 is SGHNT and CDR2 is YYREEE (reference sequence). Trimming took off 0 bases at V and 0 bases at J, with 4 bases between the two ends. This CDR3 comprises 15 residues. CDR3 sequence (DNA): TGTGCCAGCAGCTTGGGAGGCTCTGGGGCCAACGTCCTGACTTTC. This translates into CASSLGGSGANVLTF.

This chain joins TRBV30 and TRBJ1-1, with D uncertain. The V end lost 2 bases, the J end lost 3 bases, and 19 bases lay between the germline ends. CDR1 GTSNPN and CDR2 SVGIG come from the germline V gene (reference sequence). CDR3 length equals 16 residues. CDR3 bases: TGTGCCTGGAGTTTCACCTGGGCCTACGCGGACACTGAAGCTTTCTTT. Translation gives CAWSFTWAYADTEAFF. The full variable domain, its missing parts supplied by reference TRBV30 and TRBJ1-1, is SQTIHQWPATLVQPVGSPLSLECTVEGTSNPNLYWYRQAAGRGLQLLFYSVGIGQISSEVPQNLSASRPQDRQFILSSKKLLLSDSGFYLCAWSFTWAYADTEAFFGQGTRLTVV.